The T cell receptor beta chain under discussion was sequenced for a study of identical twins. Overall study findings and caveats: Among beta out-of-frame sequences, excess sharing between twins appeared weaker. Twin pairs' shared out-of-frame alpha sequences were enriched in low generation probability.

TCRdb re-analysed the 5' RACE reads in MiXCR, keeping a single row per CDR3 protein. The table lists 250,000 or so distinct CDR3 sequences, about 8% of them singletons. This clonotype came up a few times. Antigen unknown. V was pared by 0 bases and J by 0 bases, with 9 bases between. The CDR3 loop spans 15 amino acids. Germline loops: CDR1 SGHAT, CDR2 FQNNGV. The sample was also reused in another study, on yellow fever vaccine responses in identical twins. From that paper: It has been reported that, in twins, the vaccine T cell response seemed partly convergent and partly personalized.

The receptor's source is a woman younger than 35 in good health. This rearrangement joins TRBV11-2 to TRBJ2-7; D perhaps matches TRBD2 (5 bases). Input material: CD8+ T cells sorted from blood. The CDR3, as DNA: TGTGCCAGCAGCTTAGAACATGGGAGCTCCTACGAGCAGTACTTC. This translates into CASSLEHGSSYEQYF.